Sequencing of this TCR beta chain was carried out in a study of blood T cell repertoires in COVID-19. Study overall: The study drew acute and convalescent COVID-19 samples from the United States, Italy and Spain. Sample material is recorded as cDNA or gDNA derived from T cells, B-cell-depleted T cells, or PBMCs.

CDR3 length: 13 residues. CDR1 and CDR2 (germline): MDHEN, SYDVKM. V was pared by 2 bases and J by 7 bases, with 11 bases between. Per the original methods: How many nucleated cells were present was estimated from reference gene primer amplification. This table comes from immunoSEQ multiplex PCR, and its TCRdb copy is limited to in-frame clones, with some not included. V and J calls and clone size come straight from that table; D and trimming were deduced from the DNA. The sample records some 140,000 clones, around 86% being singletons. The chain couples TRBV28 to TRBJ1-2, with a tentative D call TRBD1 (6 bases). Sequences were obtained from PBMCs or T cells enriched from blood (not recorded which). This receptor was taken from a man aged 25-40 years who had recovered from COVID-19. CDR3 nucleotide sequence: TGTGCCAGCAGTTTACTCAGGGGCGGTGGCTACACCTTC. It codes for CASSLLRGGGYTF.